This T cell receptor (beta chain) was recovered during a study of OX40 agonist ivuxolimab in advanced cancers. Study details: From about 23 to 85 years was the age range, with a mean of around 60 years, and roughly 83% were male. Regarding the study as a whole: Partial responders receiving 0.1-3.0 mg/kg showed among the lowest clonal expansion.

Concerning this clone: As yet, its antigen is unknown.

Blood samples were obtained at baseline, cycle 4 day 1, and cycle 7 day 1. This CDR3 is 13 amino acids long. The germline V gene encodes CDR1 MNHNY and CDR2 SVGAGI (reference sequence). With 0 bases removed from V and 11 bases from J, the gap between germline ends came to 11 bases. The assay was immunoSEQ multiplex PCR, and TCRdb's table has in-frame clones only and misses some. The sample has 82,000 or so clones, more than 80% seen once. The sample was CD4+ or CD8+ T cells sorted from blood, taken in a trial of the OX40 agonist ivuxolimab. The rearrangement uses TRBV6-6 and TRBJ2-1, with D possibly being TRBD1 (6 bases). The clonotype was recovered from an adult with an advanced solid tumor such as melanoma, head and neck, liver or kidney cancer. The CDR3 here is CASSYSPTGKQFF. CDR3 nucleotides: TGTGCCAGCAGTTACTCCCCCACAGGGAAGCAGTTCTTC.